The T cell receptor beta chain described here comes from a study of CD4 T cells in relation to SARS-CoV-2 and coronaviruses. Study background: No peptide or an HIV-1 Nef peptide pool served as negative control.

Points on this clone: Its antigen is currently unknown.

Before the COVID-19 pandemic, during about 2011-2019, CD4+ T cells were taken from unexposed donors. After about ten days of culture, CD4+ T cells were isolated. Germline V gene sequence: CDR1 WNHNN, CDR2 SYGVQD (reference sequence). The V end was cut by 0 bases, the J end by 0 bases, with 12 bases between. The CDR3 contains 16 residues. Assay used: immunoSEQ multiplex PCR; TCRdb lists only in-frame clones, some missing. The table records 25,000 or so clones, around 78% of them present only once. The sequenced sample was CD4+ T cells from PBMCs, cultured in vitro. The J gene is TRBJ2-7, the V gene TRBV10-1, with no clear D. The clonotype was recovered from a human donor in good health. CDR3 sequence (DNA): TGCGCCAGCAGTGAGTCGCCGGGCCCCAGCTCCTACGAGCAGTACTTC. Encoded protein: CASSESPGPSSYEQYF.